One T cell receptor beta chain is described in this entry. The data belong to a study of shared clonotypes between healthy human individuals. Only in-frame clones appear in the TCRdb table, and some are missing; sequencing was by immunoSEQ multiplex PCR. Here the sample spans some 650,000 clones, approximately 97% being singletons. The CDR3 spans 14 residues. V shed 2 bases and J 3 bases; nucleotides not matched to a gene: 4. Per germline, CDR1 KGHSH and CDR2 LQKENI. The rearrangement uses TRBV18 and TRBJ2-7; 7 nucleotides align to TRBD2. The TCR comes from a woman in her thirties in good health. The sequenced sample consisted of naive CD4+ T cells sorted from blood. Subset here: CD45RA+ positively selected. CDR3 DNA: TGTGCCAGCTCACCAGGGGGGGTCCTCTACGAGCAGTACTTC. It specifies CASSPGGVLYEQYF.